These T cell receptor beta chains were read from a single sample in a study of T cell responses to AZD1222 COVID-19 vaccine. Profiled with immunoSEQ multiplex PCR; TCRdb holds only in-frame clones, not every one. The sample holds 130,000 or so clones, 70% to 90% seen once. This specimen was peripheral blood, taken on day 0 of AZD1222 vaccination. These receptors came from an adult in good health. The conserved cysteine and the conserved F or W are not part of the CDR3 here. The order of the fields is clone size, D gene, V gene, CDR3 protein. D genes are given only for firm matches. The listing skips clone size in some rows; elsewhere it reads once, few, many or a size class.

>-|-|TRBV30
AWSVRRPTEQY
>-|TRBD2|TRBV5-1
ASSLTPLLRGGQETQY
>-|-|TRBV5-6
ASSSRGGTGNQPQH
>-|-|TRBV7-8
ASSIDTSNQPQH
>once|TRBD1|TRBV19
ASSIGDRGAQPQH
>-|TRBD1|TRBV27
ASTTGEGSYGYT
>-|-|TRBV18
ASSPDRNYGYT
>-|-|TRBV7-2
ASSPPGGQSTDTQY
>-|-|TRBV2
ASSGRVLNSPLH
>few|TRBD2|TRBV9
ASSVGTSPSGELF
>-|TRBD1|TRBV6-5
ASSQGVANSPLH
>few|-|TRBV7-9
ASSLRSGGNYGYT
>-|-|TRBV5-8
ASSLYGTPKRGYGYT
>few|TRBD1|TRBV18
ASSPQPGQGLSPLH
>-|-|TRBV4-2
ASSQIDRNYGYT
>once|-|TRBV10-3
AISEGATTTEAF
>-|-|TRBV6-1
ASSDHRVEGTGELF
>-|-|TRBV7-9
ASSLVPTNEKLF
>-|TRBD2|TRBV13
ASSGTASGVAGGPYEQY
>-|-|TRBV10-3
AISGRGTDHNEQF
>-|TRBD1|TRBV19
ASMGTAEKLF
>-|-|TRBV2
ASSAGANVLT
>-|-|TRBV7-7
ASSLGPAQETQY
>-|-|TRBV23-1
ASSHPGVEQY
>once|-|TRBV7-2
ASSSGLPLGGYT
>-|-|TRBV7-2
ASSLRTRANNEQF
>-|-|TRBV7-9
ASLPPVAVRETQY
>-|-|TRBV5-1
ASSLDTPDSGNTIY
>-|TRBD1|TRBV30
AWTRQGDSPLH
>-|TRBD1|TRBV7-9
ASSTDRILETQY
>-|-|TRBV25-1
ASSVGGHYGYT
>-|-|TRBV2
ASQGNGYT